The present T cell receptor beta chain was sequenced within a study of OX40 agonist ivuxolimab in advanced cancers. Using immunoSEQ multiplex PCR, the repertoire was profiled, and TCRdb retains in-frame clones only, with some absent. The sample carries fewer than 90,000 clones, roughly nine tenths recorded once. Sequenced material: CD4+ or CD8+ T cells sorted from blood, taken in a trial of the OX40 agonist ivuxolimab. The origin of this receptor is an adult with an advanced solid tumor such as melanoma, head and neck, liver or kidney cancer.

The CDR3 loop reads CASSEPRWTAFF. CDR3 coding DNA: TGTGCCAGCAGTGAACCCCGGTGGACGGCTTTCTTT. The J gene is TRBJ1-1, the V gene TRBV6-1; no clear D gene. CDR3 length: 12 residues. With 2 bases removed from V and 11 bases from J, the gap between germline ends came to 12 bases. Germline loops: CDR1 MNHNS, CDR2 SASEGT.